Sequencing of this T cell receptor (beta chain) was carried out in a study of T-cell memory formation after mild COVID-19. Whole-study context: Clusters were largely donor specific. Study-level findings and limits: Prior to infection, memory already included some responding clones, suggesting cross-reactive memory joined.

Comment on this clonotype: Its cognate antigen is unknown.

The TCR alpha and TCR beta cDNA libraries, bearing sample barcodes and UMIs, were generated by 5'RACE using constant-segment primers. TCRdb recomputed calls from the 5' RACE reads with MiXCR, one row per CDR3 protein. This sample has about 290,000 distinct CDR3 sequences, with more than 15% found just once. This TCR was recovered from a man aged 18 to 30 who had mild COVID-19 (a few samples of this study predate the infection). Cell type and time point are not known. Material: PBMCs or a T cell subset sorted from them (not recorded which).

For the CDR3, the DNA is TGTGCCAGCAGTTGGACCTACCACGGAGGGGGTAATGAAAAACTGTTTTTT. This encodes CASSWTYHGGGNEKLFF. V and J are TRBV6-2 or TRBV6-3 and TRBJ1-4, with D perhaps TRBD1 (6 bases). Germline CDR1 MNHEY, CDR2 SVGEGT. The CDR3 length is 17 residues. The V gene lost 4 bases and the J gene lost 4 bases, with 19 bases spanning the gap.